Listed below are T cell receptor beta chains from one sample, sequenced in a study of T cell changes during pregnancy in multiple sclerosis. Method: immunoSEQ multiplex PCR; TCRdb's copy keeps in-frame clones and lacks some. The table lists under 110,000 clones, roughly nine tenths of them singletons, with around 1.6% in the top ten. This specimen was peripheral blood, taken before pregnancy. These TCRs come from a female donor with multiple sclerosis, enrolled in a pregnancy study. The CDR3 runs from the conserved cysteine through the conserved F or W. Fields, in order: D gene, J gene, V gene, clone size, CDR3 DNA, CDR3 protein. D genes are given only for firm matches. Expanded clones are given a class, and other clones once, few, many or no size at all.

D: TRBD2
J: TRBJ2-1
V: TRBV18
size: -
DNA: TGTGCCAGCTCACCATCTATCAGCGGGGTTGTTCGTGAGCAGTTCTTC
CDR3: CASSPSISGVVREQFF

D: TRBD2
J: TRBJ2-2
V: TRBV6-6
size: -
DNA: TGTGCCAGCAGTGACGGGACTAGCGGAACCGGGGAGCTGTTTTTT
CDR3: CASSDGTSGTGELFF

D: -
J: TRBJ1-1
V: TRBV25-1
size: -
DNA: TGTGCCAGCAGGGGGTTTGGGGCCCGAGCGGGTGAAGCTTTCTTT
CDR3: CASRGFGARAGEAFF

D: TRBD2
J: TRBJ2-3
V: TRBV7-6
size: -
DNA: TGTGCCAGCAGCTTAGCGCAGACTAGCGGGGGGGCTGGTACGCAGTATTTT
CDR3: CASSLAQTSGGAGTQYF

D: -
J: TRBJ2-1
V: TRBV4-1
size: -
DNA: TGCGCCAGCAGCCAATCAAGGAGGGCCGACCCGTACAATGAGCAGTTCTTC
CDR3: CASSQSRRADPYNEQFF

D: TRBD2
J: TRBJ2-2
V: TRBV18
size: -
DNA: TGTGCCAGCTCAAAACTAGCGGGGGCGAACACCGGGGAGCTGTTTTTT
CDR3: CASSKLAGANTGELFF

D: TRBD1
J: TRBJ2-3
V: TRBV29-1
size: -
DNA: TGCAGCGTTGCGTCCAGGGGGTCTAGCACAGATACGCAGTATTTT
CDR3: CSVASRGSSTDTQYF

D: TRBD1
J: TRBJ2-7
V: TRBV4-3
size: -
DNA: TGCGCCAGCAGCCAAGAAACCGGGACAGGGGGCAGGAACGAGCAGTACTTC
CDR3: CASSQETGTGGRNEQYF

D: -
J: TRBJ2-7
V: TRBV9
size: -
DNA: TGTGCCAGCAGCGTAGATTCTAGCAGCGACTACGAGCAGTACTTC
CDR3: CASSVDSSSDYEQYF

D: TRBD1
J: TRBJ1-1
V: TRBV4-1
size: -
DNA: TGCGCCAGCAGCCAAGGACAGGGGACCACTGAAGCTTTCTTT
CDR3: CASSQGQGTTEAFF

D: -
J: TRBJ2-2
V: TRBV28
size: -
DNA: TGTGCCAGCACCCGACATGGGACCGGGGAGCTGTTTTTT
CDR3: CASTRHGTGELFF

D: TRBD1
J: TRBJ2-7
V: TRBV7-9
size: -
DNA: TGTGCCAGCAGTTTTTGGGGAACAGGGGGATCCGCCGAGCAGTACTTC
CDR3: CASSFWGTGGSAEQYF

D: TRBD2
J: TRBJ2-1
V: TRBV4-2
size: -
DNA: TGTGCCAGCAGCCAAGCTGGTAGCGGGGTTAATGAGCAGTTCTTC
CDR3: CASSQAGSGVNEQFF

D: TRBD2
J: TRBJ2-5
V: TRBV9
size: -
DNA: TGTGCCAGCAGCGTAGGGGGACTAGCGAGCCAAGAGACCCAGTACTTC
CDR3: CASSVGGLASQETQYF

D: TRBD2
J: TRBJ2-3
V: TRBV6-6
size: -
DNA: TGTGCCAGCAGTTACCTAGCGGGAGCTAGCACAGATACGCAGTATTTT
CDR3: CASSYLAGASTDTQYF

D: -
J: TRBJ2-7
V: TRBV6-6
size: -
DNA: TGTGCCAGCCTAGAGAGCGGGTCCTACGAGCAGTACTTC
CDR3: CASLESGSYEQYF

D: -
J: TRBJ2-5
V: TRBV11-3
size: -
DNA: TGTGCCAGCAGCTCGAGTCCCCCAAGCAGGGTCCAAGAGACCCAGTACTTC
CDR3: CASSSSPPSRVQETQYF

D: -
J: TRBJ2-2
V: TRBV15
size: few
DNA: TGTGCCACCAGCAGTTGGGGAACGGGAGAGTACGCCGGGGAGCTGTTTTTT
CDR3: CATSSWGTGEYAGELFF

D: TRBD1
J: TRBJ2-7
V: TRBV10-3
size: -
DNA: TGTGCCATCAGTGAGTCGCTCGGACAGGTTCTCAGCGAGCAGTACTTC
CDR3: CAISESLGQVLSEQYF

D: -
J: TRBJ1-6
V: TRBV11-2
size: -
DNA: TGTGCCAGCAGCTTACAGGTTTATAATTCACCCCTCCACTTT
CDR3: CASSLQVYNSPLHF

D: -
J: TRBJ1-4
V: TRBV30
size: -
DNA: TGTGCCTGGAGTGTATCAGGGTCGGGTGAAAAACTGTTTTTT
CDR3: CAWSVSGSGEKLFF

D: TRBD1
J: TRBJ2-7
V: TRBV11-3
size: -
DNA: TGTGCCAGCAGCCCGCCTCGGGGACAGGGGGACTCCTACGAGCAGTACTTC
CDR3: CASSPPRGQGDSYEQYF

D: -
J: TRBJ2-7
V: TRBV15
size: -
DNA: TGTGCCACCAGCCCTCTAGATTCCTACGAGCAGTACTTC
CDR3: CATSPLDSYEQYF

D: -
J: TRBJ1-1
V: TRBV21-1
size: -
DNA: TGTGCCAGCAACGGGGACAGGGAGAACACTGAAGCTTTCTTT
CDR3: CASNGDRENTEAFF

D: -
J: TRBJ2-5
V: TRBV27
size: once
DNA: TGTGCCAGCAGTTTCCGGCCCTTCCAGGGAGAGACCCAGTACTTC
CDR3: CASSFRPFQGETQYF

D: -
J: TRBJ2-5
V: TRBV11-1
size: -
DNA: TGTGCCAGCAGCTTAGTCCCAGAACCGTACCAAGAGACCCAGTACTTC
CDR3: CASSLVPEPYQETQYF

D: TRBD1
J: TRBJ1-2
V: TRBV19
size: -
DNA: TGTGCCAGTAGTCCGGGGACAGGGGAATTTTATGGCTACACCTTC
CDR3: CASSPGTGEFYGYTF

D: -
J: TRBJ1-6
V: TRBV5-3
size: -
DNA: TGTGCCAGAAGCATCCAAAGGAGGCGCTTTAGACCCCTCCACTTT
CDR3: CARSIQRRRFRPLHF

D: TRBD1
J: TRBJ1-1
V: TRBV5-1
size: few
DNA: TGCGCCAGCAGCCTAAGACAGGGAGGCACTGAAGCTTTCTTT
CDR3: CASSLRQGGTEAFF

D: TRBD1
J: TRBJ1-3
V: TRBV4-3
size: -
DNA: TGCGCCAGCAGCCACTTCCTAGTGGGACAGGGGATAAACACCATATATTTT
CDR3: CASSHFLVGQGINTIYF

D: -
J: TRBJ2-3
V: TRBV7-9
size: -
DNA: TGTGCCAGCAGCCCATCCGTTTGGGGCCACACAGATACGCAGTATTTT
CDR3: CASSPSVWGHTDTQYF

D: -
J: TRBJ2-7
V: TRBV4-1
size: -
DNA: TGCGCCAGCAGCCAGACCGGAGGTTACGAGCAGTACTTC
CDR3: CASSQTGGYEQYF

D: -
J: TRBJ1-3
V: TRBV7-6
size: -
DNA: TGTGCCAGCAGCTTAGGTACAGGGAGCTCCGGAAACACCATATATTTT
CDR3: CASSLGTGSSGNTIYF

D: -
J: TRBJ1-1
V: TRBV18
size: -
DNA: TGTGCCAGCTCACCGCGGAACACTGAAGCTTTCTTT
CDR3: CASSPRNTEAFF

D: -
J: TRBJ1-1
V: TRBV7-3
size: -
DNA: TGTGCCAGCAGCTCGAGAGGCACTGAAGCTTTCTTT
CDR3: CASSSRGTEAFF

D: TRBD1
J: TRBJ1-2
V: TRBV6-5
size: -
DNA: TGTGCCAGCAGAGCTACAGGGGGCTCCAACTATGGCTACACCTTC
CDR3: CASRATGGSNYGYTF

D: -
J: TRBJ1-1
V: TRBV30
size: -
DNA: TGTGCCTGGAGTCCTAATGGGGCTACTGAAGCTTTCTTT
CDR3: CAWSPNGATEAFF

D: -
J: TRBJ1-1
V: TRBV5-4
size: -
DNA: TGTGCCAGCAGCACCTTAACAGTAACTTACACTGAAGCTTTCTTT
CDR3: CASSTLTVTYTEAFF

D: -
J: TRBJ1-1
V: TRBV9
size: once
DNA: TGTGCCAGCAGCGTTTCAGGGAATGCTGAAGCTTTCTTT
CDR3: CASSVSGNAEAFF

D: TRBD1
J: TRBJ1-2
V: TRBV19
size: -
DNA: TGTGCCAGTAGTCCGGACAGGGGGCTCTATGGCTACACCTTC
CDR3: CASSPDRGLYGYTF

D: TRBD1
J: TRBJ2-1
V: TRBV9
size: -
DNA: TGTGCCAGCAGCGTCCAGGGGGCTTCATACAATGAGCAGTTCTTC
CDR3: CASSVQGASYNEQFF

D: TRBD1
J: TRBJ2-3
V: TRBV19
size: -
DNA: TGTGCCAGTAGTATAGAAGCGGCAGGGGGACACACAGATACGCAGTATTTT
CDR3: CASSIEAAGGHTDTQYF

D: -
J: TRBJ2-5
V: TRBV11-3
size: -
DNA: TGTGCCAGCAGCTTACAGGCAGAGACCCAGTACTTC
CDR3: CASSLQAETQYF

D: TRBD2
J: TRBJ2-1
V: TRBV19
size: -
DNA: TGTGCCAGTAGTATAGATGGAGCGGGGGGACTCAATGAGCAGTTCTTC
CDR3: CASSIDGAGGLNEQFF

D: TRBD1
J: TRBJ1-1
V: TRBV7-9
size: -
DNA: TGTGCCAGCAGCTTAGTAGGGGGGACAGGGGGTAGATTCGGTGAAGCTTTCTTT
CDR3: CASSLVGGTGGRFGEAFF

D: TRBD1
J: TRBJ2-2
V: TRBV2
size: -
DNA: TGTGCCAGCAGTACACCGGGACAGGGGGCGAACACCGGGGAGCTGTTTTTT
CDR3: CASSTPGQGANTGELFF

D: -
J: TRBJ1-5
V: TRBV28
size: -
DNA: TGTGCCAGCAGTGAGGTGCAGGGAATTTTTACGTCGGCCCAGCCCCAGCATTTT
CDR3: CASSEVQGIFTSAQPQHF

D: -
J: TRBJ2-2
V: TRBV5-6
size: -
DNA: TGTGCCAGCAGCTTGGTGGCAGGTTTCGGGGAGCTGTTTTTT
CDR3: CASSLVAGFGELFF

D: -
J: TRBJ1-3
V: TRBV9
size: -
DNA: TGTGCCAGCAGCGTCACTGCCGGGGACTCTGGAAACACCATATATTTT
CDR3: CASSVTAGDSGNTIYF

D: TRBD2
J: TRBJ2-7
V: TRBV30
size: -
DNA: TGTGCCTGGAGCGCTGACGGGGGGGCGAGACCTGAGCAGTACTTC
CDR3: CAWSADGGARPEQYF

D: TRBD2
J: TRBJ2-3
V: TRBV7-3
size: -
DNA: TGTGCCAGCAGCGCACTAGCGGGACGGTTCACAGATACGCAGTATTTT
CDR3: CASSALAGRFTDTQYF

D: TRBD1
J: TRBJ1-1
V: TRBV7-9
size: -
DNA: TGTGCCAGCAGCTATACAGGGGGCACTGAAGCTTTCTTT
CDR3: CASSYTGGTEAFF